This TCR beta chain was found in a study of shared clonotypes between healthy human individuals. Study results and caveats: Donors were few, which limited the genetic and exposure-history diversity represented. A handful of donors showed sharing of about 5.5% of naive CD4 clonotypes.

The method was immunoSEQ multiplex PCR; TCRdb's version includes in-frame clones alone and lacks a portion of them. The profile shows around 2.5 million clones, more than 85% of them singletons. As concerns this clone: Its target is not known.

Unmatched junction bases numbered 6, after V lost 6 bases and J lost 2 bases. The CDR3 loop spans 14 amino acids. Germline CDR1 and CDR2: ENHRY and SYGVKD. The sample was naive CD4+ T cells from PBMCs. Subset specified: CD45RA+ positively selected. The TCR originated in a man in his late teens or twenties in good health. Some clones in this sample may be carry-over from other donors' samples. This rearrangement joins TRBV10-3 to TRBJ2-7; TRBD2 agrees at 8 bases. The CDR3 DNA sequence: TGTGCCATCAGAGCGGGAGAGGTCGCCTACGAGCAGTACTTC. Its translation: CAIRAGEVAYEQYF.